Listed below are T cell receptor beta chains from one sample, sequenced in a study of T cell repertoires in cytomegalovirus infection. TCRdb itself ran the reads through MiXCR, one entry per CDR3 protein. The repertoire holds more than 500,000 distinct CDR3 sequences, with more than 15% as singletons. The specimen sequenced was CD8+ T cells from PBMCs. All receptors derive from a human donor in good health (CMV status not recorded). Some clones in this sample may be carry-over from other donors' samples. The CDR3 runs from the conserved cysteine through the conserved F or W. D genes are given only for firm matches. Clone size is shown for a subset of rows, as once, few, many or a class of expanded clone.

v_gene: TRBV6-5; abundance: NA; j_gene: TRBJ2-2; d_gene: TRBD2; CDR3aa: CASKSPLLAGGHPGELFF; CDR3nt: TGTGCCAGCAAATCTCCCCTTCTGGCGGGAGGGCACCCCGGGGAGCTGTTTTTT
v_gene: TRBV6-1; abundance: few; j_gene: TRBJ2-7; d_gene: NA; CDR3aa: CASKFGYEQYF; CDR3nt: TGTGCCAGTAAATTCGGCTACGAGCAGTACTTC
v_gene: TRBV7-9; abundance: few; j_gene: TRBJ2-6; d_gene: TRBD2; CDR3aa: CASSAAGGVGGANVLTF; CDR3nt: TGTGCCAGCAGCGCAGCGGGGGGGGTGGGGGGGGCCAACGTCCTGACTTTC
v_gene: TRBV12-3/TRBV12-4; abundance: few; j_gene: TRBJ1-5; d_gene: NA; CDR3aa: CASSLSFRAAQPQHF; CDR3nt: TGTGCCAGCAGTTTGTCGTTCAGGGCTGCCCAGCCCCAGCATTTT
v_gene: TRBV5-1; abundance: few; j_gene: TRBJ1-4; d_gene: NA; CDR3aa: CASSSNGEKLFF; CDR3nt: TGCGCCAGCAGCTCAAACGGTGAAAAACTGTTTTTT
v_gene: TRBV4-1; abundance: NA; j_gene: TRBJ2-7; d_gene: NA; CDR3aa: CASSQGNSYEQYF; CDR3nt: TGCGCCAGCAGCCAAGGGAATTCCTACGAGCAGTACTTC
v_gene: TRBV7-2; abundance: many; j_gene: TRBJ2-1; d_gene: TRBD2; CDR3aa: CASSLGLAYEQFF; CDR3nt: TGTGCCAGCAGCCTGGGACTAGCCTATGAGCAGTTCTTC
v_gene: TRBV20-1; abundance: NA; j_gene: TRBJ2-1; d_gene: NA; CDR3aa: CSALSGSEQFF; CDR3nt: TGCAGTGCTCTCTCAGGGAGTGAGCAGTTCTTC
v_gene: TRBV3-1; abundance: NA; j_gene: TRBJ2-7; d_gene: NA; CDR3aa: CASGVATTNEQYF; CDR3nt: TGTGCCAGCGGAGTTGCTACTACTAACGAGCAGTACTTC
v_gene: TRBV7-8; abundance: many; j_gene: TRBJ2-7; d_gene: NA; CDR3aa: CASSLGQDVYEQYF; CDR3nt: TGTGCCAGCAGCTTAGGACAGGACGTCTACGAGCAGTACTTC
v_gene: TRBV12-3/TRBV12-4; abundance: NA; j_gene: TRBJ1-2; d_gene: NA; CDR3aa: CASSQSLQTANYGYTF; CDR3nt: TGTGCCAGCAGCCAATCCTTACAAACAGCTAACTATGGCTACACCTTC
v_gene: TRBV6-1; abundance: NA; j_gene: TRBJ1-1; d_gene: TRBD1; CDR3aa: CASSFHRDSPWGTEAFF; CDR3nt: TGTGCCAGCAGTTTTCATCGGGACAGCCCCTGGGGAACTGAAGCTTTCTTT
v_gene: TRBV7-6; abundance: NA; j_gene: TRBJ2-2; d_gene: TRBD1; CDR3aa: CASNRGRTGTGELFF; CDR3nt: TGTGCCAGCAACAGGGGGCGAACAGGCACCGGGGAGCTGTTTTTT
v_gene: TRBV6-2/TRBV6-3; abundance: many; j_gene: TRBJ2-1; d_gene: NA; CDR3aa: CASSYVLSSYNEQFF; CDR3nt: TGTGCCAGCAGTTACGTACTCAGCTCCTACAATGAGCAGTTCTTC
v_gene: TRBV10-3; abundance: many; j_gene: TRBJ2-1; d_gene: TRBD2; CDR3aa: CAIAQREDEQFF; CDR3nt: TGTGCCATCGCCCAGCGGGAGGATGAGCAGTTCTTC
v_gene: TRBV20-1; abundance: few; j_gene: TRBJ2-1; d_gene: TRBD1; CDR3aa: CSATGTGVYNEQFF; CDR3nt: TGCAGTGCTACCGGGACAGGGGTCTACAATGAGCAGTTCTTC
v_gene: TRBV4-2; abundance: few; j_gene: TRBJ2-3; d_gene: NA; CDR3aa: CASSQERPGDTQYF; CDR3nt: TGTGCCAGCAGCCAAGAACGGCCGGGAGATACGCAGTATTTT
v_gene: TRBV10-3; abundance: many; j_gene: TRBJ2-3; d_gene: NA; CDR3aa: CAISEGTETSTDTQYF; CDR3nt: TGTGCCATCAGTGAGGGGACTGAAACTAGCACAGATACGCAGTATTTT
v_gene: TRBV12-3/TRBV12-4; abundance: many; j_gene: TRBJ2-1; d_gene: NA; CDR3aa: CASSLAGEGPLGNEQFF; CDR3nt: TGTGCCAGCAGTTTAGCGGGAGAGGGACCTCTCGGCAATGAGCAGTTCTTC
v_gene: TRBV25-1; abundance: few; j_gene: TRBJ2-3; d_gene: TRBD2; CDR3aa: CASSRPTSGGRDTQYF; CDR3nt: TGTGCCAGCAGCCGCCCCACTAGCGGGGGCAGGGATACGCAGTATTTT
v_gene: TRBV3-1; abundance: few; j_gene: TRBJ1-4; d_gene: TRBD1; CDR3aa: CASSHQTGVEDEKLFF; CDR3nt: TGTGCCAGCAGCCATCAAACAGGGGTAGAGGATGAAAAACTGTTTTTT
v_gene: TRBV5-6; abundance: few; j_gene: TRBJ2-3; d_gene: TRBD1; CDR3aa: CASSLYGQGLADTQYF; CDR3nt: TGTGCCAGCAGCTTGTACGGACAGGGGCTCGCAGATACGCAGTATTTT
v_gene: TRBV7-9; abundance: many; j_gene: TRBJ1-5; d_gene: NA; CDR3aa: CASSSSGESNQPQHF; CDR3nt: TGTGCCAGCAGCTCCTCGGGGGAGAGCAATCAGCCCCAGCATTTT
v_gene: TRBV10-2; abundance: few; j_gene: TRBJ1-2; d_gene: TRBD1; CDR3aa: CASSETRQGASGYTF; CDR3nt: TGCGCCAGCAGCGAAACTAGACAGGGGGCATCGGGCTACACCTTC